This T cell receptor beta chain was found in a study of CD8 T cells in Susac syndrome. RNA, at about 0.45 to 1 ug, was reverse transcribed with random hexamers. Across 54 Vbeta and 13 Jbeta, immunoSEQ multiplex PCR amplified TCR beta CDR3. TCRdb independently ran MiXCR on the immunoSEQ multiplex PCR reads; one entry per CDR3 protein. The sample consists of roughly 120,000 distinct CDR3 sequences, roughly 94% of them appearing once. This clonotype was recorded only once. The authors sequenced TCR beta from blood CD8+ and CD4+ T cells. TEMRA cells were FACS-enriched and CD8+ and CD4+ T cells negatively isolated. Deletions cut 5 bases from V and 2 bases from J, with 10 bases between. The CDR3 length is 14 residues. The germline V gene encodes CDR1 MNHNY and CDR2 SVGAGI (reference sequence).

The receptor's source is a human donor with multiple sclerosis. The material sequenced was CD4+ T cells from PBMCs. The chain joins TRBV6-6 to TRBJ1-3; D ambiguous. The CDR3 sequence: CASSPVGTGNTIYF. The DNA for the CDR3 is TGTGCCAGCAGTCCCGTAGGAACTGGAAACACCATATATTTT.